These 14 T cell receptor beta chains share one sample of origin, sequenced in a study of regulatory T cells in long-lasting Graves disease. Sample time point: newly diagnosed GD, antithyroid drugs for less than 3 months. RNA from PBMCs was the source of the TCR library. Building of the TCR beta libraries involved iRepertoire HTBI primers and Arm-PCR of CDR3 regions. TCRdb processed the multiplex PCR reads anew with MiXCR; each CDR3 protein has one entry. In the table there are around 450,000 distinct CDR3 sequences, over 14% of which are singletons. A further study also used this sample, focusing on T cells in Graves' hyperthyroidism and ophthalmopathy.

The input for sequencing was peripheral blood mononuclear cells (PBMCs), taken at new diagnosis, from a patient treated with antithyroid drugs. Receptor source: a woman aged 40 to 49 with Graves disease.

This clonotype was counted at least ten times. V gene TRBV28 combines with J gene TRBJ2-3, with TRBD2 matching over 9 bases. The junction had 9 bases not matched to a gene; V was cut back by 5 bases and J by 3 bases. Germline values: CDR1 MDHEN, CDR2 SYDVKM. This CDR3 is 16 amino acids long. The CDR3 is CASSPRASGNTDTQYF. DNA of the CDR3: TGTGCCAGCAGTCCCCGGGCTAGCGGGAATACAGATACGCAGTATTTT.

To note about this clonotype: This may be a read error: a much more frequent sequence differs by one nucleotide. This rearrangement joins TRBV11-2 to TRBJ2-6, with D possibly being TRBD2 (5 bases). There are 16 residues in the CDR3. Germline V gene data show CDR1 as SGHAT and CDR2 as FQNNGV. In DNA form, the CDR3 reads TGTGCCACCAGCCCCGGGGAGAGCTCTGGGGCCAACGTCCTGACTTTC. This codes for CATSPGESSGANVLTF.

A remark on this clonotype: One end of the junction fails to match germline, which may point to a read error. The chain recombines TRBV12-3 or TRBV12-4 with TRBJ2-2, with TRBD2 as a possible D gene (5 bases). The CDR3 has 12 residues. The CDR3 loop reads CASRALTGELLF. The CDR3 DNA reads as TGTGCCAGCAGGGCGTTAACCGGGGAGCTGCTTTTT.

This clonotype was picked up many times. The chain carries TRBV27 and TRBJ2-2, with a weak D call TRBD2 (5 bases). The CDR3 runs 16 residues. The ends were cut back, 10 bases at V and 1 base at J, with 19 bases in the middle. Germline V lookup: CDR1 MNHEY, CDR2 SMNVEV (reference sequence). CDR3 sequence (DNA): TGTGCCACCCAGCCCTTCACTAGGTTGAACACCGGGGAGCTGTTTTTT. Protein sequence: CATQPFTRLNTGELFF.

The chain recombines TRBV29-1 with TRBJ2-3; D not resolved. V was clipped by 6 bases and J by 0 bases, with 7 bases between them. The germline V gene encodes CDR1 SQVTM and CDR2 ANQGSEA. The CDR3 loop spans 12 amino acids. The CDR3 loop is CSVAPSTDTQYF. The CDR3 DNA sequence: TGCAGCGTGGCCCCTAGCACAGATACGCAGTATTTT.

This clonotype showed up many times. The V call is TRBV5-1, the J call TRBJ2-5; TRBD2 matches at 8 bases. Germline V gene data show CDR1 as SGHRS and CDR2 as YFSETQ. The junction had 9 bases not matched to a gene; V was cut back by 7 bases and J by 1 base. CDR3 length: 15 amino acids. The CDR3, as DNA: TGCGCCAGCGGAGAGGGCGGGAGGTTCCAAGAGACCCAGTACTTC. Its protein product is CASGEGGRFQETQYF.

This clonotype was counted ten times or more. This chain joins TRBV7-3 and TRBJ2-3; a weak D match, TRBD1 (5 bases). The closer fit of TRBJ2-1 to the DNA end suggests the J call may be wrong. Germline-derived CDR1 and CDR2 are SGHTA and FQGTGA. This CDR3 spans 12 amino acids. The CDR3 here is CASSSPPGEQFF. CDR3 in DNA: TGTGCCAGCAGCTCACCCCCAGGGGAGCAGTTCTTC.

This clonotype occurred many times. The chain has TRBV9 and TRBJ2-1, with 12 bases that match TRBD2. Germline loops: CDR1 SGDLS, CDR2 YYNGEE. CDR3 length equals 13 residues. The V segment lost 7 bases and the J segment 7 bases; nucleotides outside the gene matches: 3. CDR3 in DNA: TGTGCCAGCTCCGGGACTAGCGGGAATGAGCAGTTCTTC. This encodes CASSGTSGNEQFF.

This clonotype was seen at least ten times. The chain joins TRBV12-3 or TRBV12-4 to TRBJ1-4, with D unclear. This CDR3 has 14 amino acids. The V end lost 2 bases, the J end lost 0 bases, and 4 bases lay between the germline ends. The CDR3 region has the DNA TGTGCCAGCAGTTTACAACCAACTAATGAAAAACTGTTTTTT. Amino acids: CASSLQPTNEKLFF.

The chain uses TRBV7-3 and TRBJ2-2, with 8 positions matching TRBD1. Trimming at V came to 2 bases and at J to 1 base, leaving 6 bases not matched to a gene. Per the germline V gene, CDR1 is SGHTA and CDR2 is FQGTGA. The CDR3 has 17 amino acids. CDR3 sequence (DNA): TGTGCCAGCAGCTTAGCCGACAGGGGAGGGAACACCGGGGAGCTGTTTTTT. Its protein is CASSLADRGGNTGELFF.

Only a few counts were recorded for this clonotype. CDR3 DNA: TGTGCCAGCAGCTTTATTTTTCCGGGGCCAGGTAAGAGGGAAAACATTCAGTACTTC. It is translated as CASSFIFPGPGKRENIQYF. This chain uses TRBV7-3 with TRBJ2-4, with D perhaps matching TRBD1 or TRBD2 (5 bases each). V lost 3 bases to trimming and J lost 5 bases, with 26 bases between them. This CDR3 contains 19 residues. The V gene's germline CDR1 is SGHTA and CDR2 FQGTGA.

This clonotype was seen many times. The V gene is TRBV7-8, the J gene TRBJ1-1; a possible D gene is TRBD1 (6 bases). Germline CDR1 is SGHVS and CDR2 is FQNEAQ. Deletions cut 5 bases from V and 4 bases from J, with 14 bases between. This CDR3 has 14 residues. The CDR3: CASSATGKSTEAFF. CDR3 bases: TGTGCCAGCAGCGCCACAGGGAAGTCCACTGAAGCTTTCTTT.

In its sample, this clonotype was seen many times. V is TRBV24-1 and J is TRBJ1-5; TRBD1 is a possible D gene (6 bases). The CDR3 extends over 16 amino acids. The germline CDR1 and CDR2 sequences are KGHDR and SFDVKD. V shed 2 bases and J shed 0 bases, with 10 bases lying between them. This chain's CDR3 is CATSDSTGYSNQPQHF. The CDR3 DNA is TGTGCCACCAGTGATTCAACAGGGTATAGCAATCAGCCCCAGCATTTT.

This clonotype was seen at least ten times. The chain has TRBV27 and TRBJ2-5; 10 bases are a match to TRBD2. Germline CDR1 is MNHEY and CDR2 is SMNVEV (reference sequence). Trimming took 4 bases from V and 1 from J; bases not matched to a gene: 6. The CDR3 spans 16 residues. The CDR3 bases are TGTGCCAGCAGTTCCACACCTAGCGGGAGCCAAGAGACCCAGTACTTC. Its protein is CASSSTPSGSQETQYF.